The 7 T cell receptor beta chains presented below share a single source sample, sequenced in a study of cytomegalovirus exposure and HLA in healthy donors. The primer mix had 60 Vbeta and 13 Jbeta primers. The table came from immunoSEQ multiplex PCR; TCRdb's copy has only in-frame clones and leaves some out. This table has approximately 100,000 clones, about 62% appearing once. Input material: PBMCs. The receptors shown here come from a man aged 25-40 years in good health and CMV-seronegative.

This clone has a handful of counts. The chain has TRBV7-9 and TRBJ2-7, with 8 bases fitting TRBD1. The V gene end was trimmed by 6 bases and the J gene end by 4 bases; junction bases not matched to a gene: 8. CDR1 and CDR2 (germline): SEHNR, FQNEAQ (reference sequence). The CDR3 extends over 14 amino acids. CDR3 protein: CASSHRDRRYEQYF. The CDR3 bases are TGTGCCAGCAGTCACCGGGACAGGCGGTACGAGCAGTACTTC.

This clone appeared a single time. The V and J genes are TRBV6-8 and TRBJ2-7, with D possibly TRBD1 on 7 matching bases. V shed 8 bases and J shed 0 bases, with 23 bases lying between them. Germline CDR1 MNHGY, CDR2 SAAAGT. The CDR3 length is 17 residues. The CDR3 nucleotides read TGTGCCAGCGTATCCTTCCCTCGCAGGGGGGCCTCCTACGAGCAGTACTTC. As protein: CASVSFPRRGASYEQYF.

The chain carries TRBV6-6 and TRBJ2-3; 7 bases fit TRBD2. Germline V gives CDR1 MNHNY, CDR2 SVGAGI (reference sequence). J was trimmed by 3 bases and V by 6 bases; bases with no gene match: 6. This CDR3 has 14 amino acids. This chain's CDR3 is CASRVGGSTDTQYF. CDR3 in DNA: TGTGCCAGCAGGGTGGGGGGGTCTACAGATACGCAGTATTTT.

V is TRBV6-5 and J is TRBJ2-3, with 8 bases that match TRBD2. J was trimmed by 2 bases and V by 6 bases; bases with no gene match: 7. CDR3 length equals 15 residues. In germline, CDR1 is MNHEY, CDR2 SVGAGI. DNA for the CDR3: TGTGCCAGCAGATGGAGCGGGGGACTCACAGATACGCAGTATTTT. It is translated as CASRWSGGLTDTQYF.

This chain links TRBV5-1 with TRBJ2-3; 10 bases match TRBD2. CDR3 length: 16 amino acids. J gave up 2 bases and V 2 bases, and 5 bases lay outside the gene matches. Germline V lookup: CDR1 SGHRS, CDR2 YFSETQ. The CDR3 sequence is CASSFRLAGSTDTQYF. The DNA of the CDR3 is TGCGCCAGCAGCTTTAGACTAGCGGGCTCCACAGATACGCAGTATTTT.

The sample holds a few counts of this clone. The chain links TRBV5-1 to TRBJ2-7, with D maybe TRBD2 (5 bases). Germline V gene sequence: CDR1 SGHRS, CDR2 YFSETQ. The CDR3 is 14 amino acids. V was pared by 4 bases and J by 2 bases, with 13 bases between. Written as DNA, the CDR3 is TGCGCCAGCAGCCCCCAAACGGGGACCTACGAGCAGTACTTC. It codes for CASSPQTGTYEQYF.

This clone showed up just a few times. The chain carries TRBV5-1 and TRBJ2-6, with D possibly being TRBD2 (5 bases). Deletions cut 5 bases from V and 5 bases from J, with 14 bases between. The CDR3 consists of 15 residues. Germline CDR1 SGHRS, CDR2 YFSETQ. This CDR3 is CASREDPGRANVLTF. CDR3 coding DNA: TGCGCCAGCAGGGAGGACCCCGGGAGGGCCAACGTCCTGACTTTC. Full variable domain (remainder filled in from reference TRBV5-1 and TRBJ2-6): KAGVTQTPRYLIKTRGQQVTLSCSPISGHRSVSWYQQTPGQGLQFLFEYFSETQRNKGNFPGRFSGRQFSNSRSEMNVSTLELGDSALYLCASREDPGRANVLTFGAGSRLTVL.